This T cell receptor beta chain originates from a study of tissue T cells after allogeneic stem cell transplantation. The CDR3 is 16 amino acids. The germline gives CDR1 SGDLS, CDR2 YYNGEE. Deletions cut 0 bases from V and 1 base from J, with 14 bases between. By share of the sample, this clone is large. The antigen is not known. Assay: immunoSEQ multiplex PCR; the TCRdb copy retains only in-frame clones and omits some. The repertoire holds about 700 clones, about 43% seen once, with 50% to 75% in the top ten. This research-autopsy study prospectively enrolled adult allogeneic hematopoietic cell transplant recipients with steroid-refractory graft-versus-host disease. The study, taken as a whole, reports: Tissue-detected TCR repertoire was only partly captured by blood and spleen T cells.

The input for sequencing was descending colon tissue, taken at autopsy. This rearrangement joins TRBV9 to TRBJ2-7, with D maybe TRBD2 (6 bases). This TCR was sampled from a female patient aged 40-75 years with steroid-refractory graft-versus-host disease after an allogeneic stem cell transplant. Some of these T cells may belong to the graft donor. The CDR3 DNA follows: TGTGCCAGCAGCGTAGGAGGAAGCGGGCCTTCCTACGAGCAGTACTTC. Protein sequence: CASSVGGSGPSYEQYF.